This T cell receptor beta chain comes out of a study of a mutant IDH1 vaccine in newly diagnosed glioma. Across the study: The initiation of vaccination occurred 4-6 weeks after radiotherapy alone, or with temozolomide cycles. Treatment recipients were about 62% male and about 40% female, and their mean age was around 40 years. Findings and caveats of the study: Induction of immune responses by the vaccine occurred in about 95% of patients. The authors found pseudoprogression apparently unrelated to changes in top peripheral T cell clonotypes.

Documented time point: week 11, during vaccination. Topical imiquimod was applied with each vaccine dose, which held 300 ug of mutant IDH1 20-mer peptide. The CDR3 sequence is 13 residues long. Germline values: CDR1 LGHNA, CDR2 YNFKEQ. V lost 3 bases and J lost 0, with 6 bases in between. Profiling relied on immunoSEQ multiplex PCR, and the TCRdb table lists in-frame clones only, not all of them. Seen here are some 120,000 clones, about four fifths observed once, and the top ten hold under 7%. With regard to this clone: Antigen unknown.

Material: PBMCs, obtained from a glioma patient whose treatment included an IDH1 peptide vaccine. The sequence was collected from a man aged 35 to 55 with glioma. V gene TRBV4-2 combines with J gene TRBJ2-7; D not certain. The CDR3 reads CASSQSYSYEQYF. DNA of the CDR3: TGTGCCAGCAGCCAGTCTTACTCCTACGAGCAGTACTTC.